The 25 T cell receptor beta chains listed next were all sequenced from one sample in a study of T cell changes during pregnancy in multiple sclerosis. Method: immunoSEQ multiplex PCR; TCRdb's copy keeps in-frame clones and lacks some. The sample carries roughly 63,000 clones, 93% recorded once. The source material was CD8+ T cells from peripheral blood mononuclear cells, sampled in the second trimester of pregnancy. All receptors derive from a female donor with multiple sclerosis, enrolled in a pregnancy study.

In this sample, this clone turned up once. This rearrangement joins TRBV10-3 to TRBJ2-7; 12 nucleotides line up with TRBD2. The CDR3 sequence is 13 residues long. The germline V gene encodes CDR1 ENHRY and CDR2 SYGVKD. V lost 5 bases to trimming and J lost 7 bases; unmatched junction nucleotides: 3. The DNA for the CDR3 is TGTGCCATCAGTCTAGCGGGGGGGCGGGAGCAGTACTTC. Translated, it gives CAISLAGGREQYF.

The chain employs TRBV2 and TRBJ1-2, with 10 nucleotides matching TRBD1. The CDR3 has 14 amino acids. Trimming at V came to 5 bases and at J to 8 bases, leaving 8 bases not matched to a gene. The germline V gene has CDR1 SNHLY and CDR2 FYNNEI. The DNA for the CDR3 is TGTGCCAGCAGTCTCGGAGGGGACAGGGGCGGCTACACCTTC. It translates to CASSLGGDRGGYTF.

V is TRBV28 and J is TRBJ1-2; 7 bases line up with TRBD1. Unmatched junction bases numbered 6, after V lost 5 bases and J lost 3 bases. Germline V gene sequence: CDR1 MDHEN, CDR2 SYDVKM. This CDR3 comprises 14 residues. The CDR3 DNA reads TGTGCCAGCAGTCACAGGGGATTATACTATGGCTACACCTTC. Translation: CASSHRGLYYGYTF.

The rearrangement links TRBV7-6 to TRBJ1-3; maybe TRBD1 (5 bases). The V and J ends lost 1 base and 0 bases respectively, with 7 bases between them. Germline lookup yields CDR1 SGHVS and CDR2 FNYEAQ. This CDR3 comprises 15 residues. CDR3 loop: CASSLGGGSGNTIYF. CDR3 in DNA: TGTGCCAGCAGCTTAGGGGGGGGCTCTGGAAACACCATATATTTT.

V usage is TRBV5-1 and J usage is TRBJ2-1; 7 bases match TRBD2. Looked up from germline, CDR1 is SGHRS and CDR2 is YFSETQ. This CDR3 has 17 residues. With 1 base clipped from V and 0 bases from J, the junction kept 7 bases outside the gene matches. Here the CDR3 DNA reads TGCGCCAGCAGCTTGTCCTTCAGCGGGAACTCCTACAATGAGCAGTTCTTC. It is translated as CASSLSFSGNSYNEQFF. The full variable domain, with the rest looked up from reference TRBV5-1 and TRBJ2-1, is KAGVTQTPRYLIKTRGQQVTLSCSPISGHRSVSWYQQTPGQGLQFLFEYFSETQRNKGNFPGRFSGRQFSNSRSEMNVSTLELGDSALYLCASSLSFSGNSYNEQFFGPGTRLTVL.

The chain joins TRBV7-9 to TRBJ1-6; unclear D gene. Trimming removed 3 bases at V and 4 bases at J, with 13 bases between. CDR1 and CDR2 from the germline V gene are SEHNR and FQNEAQ (reference sequence). The CDR3 length is 16 residues. The CDR3 region has the DNA TGTGCCAGCAGCTTGGGAGGGAGTACGTATAATTCACCCCTCCACTTT. It codes for CASSLGGSTYNSPLHF. Supplemented by reference TRBV7-9 and TRBJ1-6, the full variable domain reads DTGVSQNPRHKITKRGQNVTFRCDPISEHNRLYWYRQTLGQGPEFLTYFQNEAQLEKSRLLSDRFSAERPKGSFSTLEIQRTEQGDSAMYLCASSLGGSTYNSPLHFGNGTRLTVT.

This clone came up once. CDR3: CASSQTGQGSYEQYF. The CDR3 DNA is TGTGCCAGCAGCCAAACGGGACAGGGGAGCTACGAGCAGTACTTC. V usage is TRBV14 and J usage is TRBJ2-7; 10 bases fit TRBD1. V shed 2 bases and J 3 bases; nucleotides not matched to a gene: 4. This CDR3 has 15 amino acids. The germline V gene has CDR1 SGHDN and CDR2 FVKESK.

CDR3 residues: CASSQGGGLLTDTQYF. In DNA form, the CDR3 reads TGTGCCAGCAGCCAGGGGGGAGGACTCCTCACAGATACGCAGTATTTT. The chain joins TRBV9 to TRBJ2-3; D might be TRBD1 (7 bases). The ends were cut back, 4 bases at V and 2 bases at J, with 17 bases in the middle. CDR1 is SGDLS, CDR2 YYNGEE, per germline. CDR3 length: 16 amino acids.

This chain uses TRBV19 with TRBJ2-1; TRBD2 matches at 8 bases. The J segment lost 0 bases and the V segment lost 3 bases, leaving 7 bases of the junction unmatched. CDR1 is LNHDA and CDR2 is SQIVND in the germline V gene (reference sequence). The CDR3 is made up of 17 amino acids. The CDR3 sequence: CASSIRLASSSYNEQFF. In DNA form, the CDR3 reads TGTGCCAGTAGTATTCGACTAGCGTCGAGCTCCTACAATGAGCAGTTCTTC.

V gene TRBV15 combines with J gene TRBJ2-1; tentatively, D is TRBD2 (5 bases). Germline lookup yields CDR1 LNHNV and CDR2 YYDKDF (reference sequence). The CDR3 covers 11 residues. The V end was cut by 8 bases, the J end by 7 bases, with 9 bases between. The CDR3 sequence is CATWWENEQFF. The CDR3, as DNA: TGTGCCACCTGGTGGGAGAATGAGCAGTTCTTC.

The chain uses TRBV5-5 and TRBJ1-1; D remains unclear. Germline CDR1 SGHKS, CDR2 YYEKEE (reference sequence). Trimming took 4 bases from V and 2 from J, leaving 12 bases between them. The CDR3 loop spans 14 amino acids. The chain's CDR3 is CASSLTGYNTEAFF. CDR3 DNA sequence: TGTGCCAGCAGCCTCACGGGTTACAACACTGAAGCTTTCTTT.

The chain uses TRBV11-2 and TRBJ2-7, with D possibly TRBD2 on 6 matching bases. This CDR3 is 13 amino acids long. Germline V lookup: CDR1 SGHAT, CDR2 FQNNGV. Trimming removed 5 bases at V and 1 base at J, with 9 bases between. CDR3 in DNA: TGTGCCAGCAGCGAACTAGCTTCCTACGAGCAGTACTTC. Translation: CASSELASYEQYF.

The chain combines TRBV4-1 with TRBJ2-5; possibly TRBD2 for D (7 bases). The CDR3 has 15 residues. Trimming removed 5 bases at V and 2 bases at J, with 15 bases between. From germline, CDR1 is MGHRA and CDR2 YSYEKL. In nucleotides, the CDR3 is TGCGCCAGCAGCTTTGGGGGAGGGGGACAAGAGACCCAGTACTTC. Its translation: CASSFGGGGQETQYF.

This clone occurred once. Sequence at one end of the junction differs from germline and may be a read error. The rearrangement links TRBV11-3 to TRBJ2-7, with 11 bases matching TRBD1. Germline values: CDR1 SGHNT, CDR2 YENEEA. This CDR3 has 13 amino acids. CDR3 bases: TGTGCCAGCAGCTCATTAGCCGGGACAGGGGGTAGCTTC. This sequence encodes CASSSLAGTGGSF.

V is TRBV5-8 and J is TRBJ1-5; 7 bases line up with TRBD1. Trimming took 2 bases from V and 7 from J; bases not matched to a gene: 3. CDR3 length: 13 amino acids. CDR1 and CDR2 from the germline V gene are SGHTS and YDEGEE. The CDR3 DNA follows: TGTGCCAGCAGCTTCCGACAGGGACAGCCCCAGCATTTT. This sequence encodes CASSFRQGQPQHF. Together with reference TRBV5-8 and TRBJ1-5, the CDR3 gives the full variable domain: EAGVTQSPTHLIKTRGQQATLRCSPISGHTSVYWYQQALGLGLQFLLWYDEGEERNRGNFPPRFSGRQFPNYSSELNVNALELEDSALYLCASSFRQGQPQHFGDGTRLSIL.

The chain couples TRBV14 to TRBJ2-1, with 8 bases that match TRBD1. The germline gives CDR1 SGHDN, CDR2 FVKESK. The junction had 4 bases not matched to a gene; V was cut back by 7 bases and J by 2 bases. The CDR3 is 14 residues long. The CDR3 DNA reads TGTGCCAGCACCCAGGGGGCGACCTACAATGAGCAGTTCTTC. Translated: CASTQGATYNEQFF.

The CDR3 here is CASTFYRQQLNTEAFF. CDR3 in DNA: TGTGCCAGCACCTTTTATCGACAGCAATTGAACACTGAAGCTTTCTTT. The rearrangement uses TRBV21-1 and TRBJ1-1; the tabulated D call, TRBD1, remains unverified against the DNA. TRBV21-1 is flagged as a pseudogene. The CDR3 totals 16 residues.

This sequence joins TRBV30 and TRBJ2-7, with D unresolved. CDR1 and CDR2 (germline): GTSNPN, SVGIG (reference sequence). The CDR3 covers 12 residues. V lost 4 bases, J lost 2 bases, and 9 bases lay in between. CDR3 residues: CAWNEEPYEQYF. DNA of the CDR3: TGTGCCTGGAACGAGGAGCCCTACGAGCAGTACTTC. Supplemented by reference TRBV30 and TRBJ2-7, the full variable domain reads SQTIHQWPATLVQPVGSPLSLECTVEGTSNPNLYWYRQAAGRGLQLLFYSVGIGQISSEVPQNLSASRPQDRQFILSSKKLLLSDSGFYLCAWNEEPYEQYFGPGTRLTVT.

This chain joins TRBV19 and TRBJ2-1; a weak D match, TRBD1 (5 bases). This CDR3 comprises 16 residues. The ends were cut back, 3 bases at V and 7 bases at J, with 19 bases in the middle. CDR1 LNHDA and CDR2 SQIVND come from the germline V gene (reference sequence). The CDR3, as DNA: TGTGCCAGTAGTATCTCAATAACGACAGCCCAAAATGAGCAGTTCTTC. It encodes CASSISITTAQNEQFF.

The count of this clone is one. V is TRBV25-1 and J is TRBJ2-7, with D uncertain. The CDR3 totals 16 residues. Germline V gene sequence: CDR1 MGHDK, CDR2 SYGVNS. Trimming stripped 4 bases from V and 6 bases from J, with 22 bases between. CDR3 sequence: CASSALNRVPLGEQYF. The CDR3, as DNA: TGTGCCAGCAGTGCCCTAAACCGGGTTCCGCTCGGCGAGCAGTACTTC.

As DNA, the CDR3 is TGTGCCAGCAGCCCCCCCGGGACATCGAACACTGAAGCTTTCTTT. This gives the protein CASSPPGTSNTEAFF. The gene calls are TRBV7-6 and TRBJ1-1; possible D gene TRBD1, 6 bases. V lost 5 bases to trimming and J lost 1 base, with 14 bases between them. Germline CDR1 SGHVS, CDR2 FNYEAQ. The CDR3 is made up of 15 amino acids.

The genes are TRBV2 and TRBJ2-2; no clear D gene. Per germline, CDR1 SNHLY and CDR2 FYNNEI. This CDR3 has 14 amino acids. Trimming left V 8 bases short and J 3 bases short, with 13 bases between. CDR3 amino acids: CASLRNSYTGELFF. The CDR3 DNA reads TGTGCCAGCTTGAGAAATTCATACACCGGGGAGCTGTTTTTT.

The chain recombines TRBV29-1 with TRBJ2-7; TRBD2 is a possible D gene (5 bases). V gave up 6 bases and J gave up 1 base, with 13 bases separating them. Germline CDR1 and CDR2: SQVTM and ANQGSEA. The CDR3 length is 13 residues. The CDR3 is CSVGLRRSYEQYF. CDR3 sequence (DNA): TGCAGCGTGGGCCTCAGGAGGTCCTACGAGCAGTACTTC.

The J gene is TRBJ2-7, the V gene TRBV30, with D tentatively TRBD2 (6 bases). In germline, CDR1 is GTSNPN, CDR2 SVGIG (reference sequence). This CDR3 contains 12 residues. Trimming removed 4 bases from V and 7 bases from J, with 14 bases in between. The CDR3 here is CAWTRPGGEQYF. The CDR3 DNA reads TGTGCCTGGACTAGGCCCGGGGGAGAGCAGTACTTC.

This clone was recorded once. Other DNA sequences of this sample code for an identical CDR3. This chain uses TRBV27 with TRBJ2-1; D is unresolved. Per the germline V gene, CDR1 is MNHEY and CDR2 is SMNVEV (reference sequence). The germline V and J ends were trimmed by 2 bases and 0 bases, with 8 bases remaining between them. The CDR3 is 15 residues long. CDR3 nucleotide sequence: TGTGCCAGCAGTTTAGGCGGAAGCTCCTACAATGAGCAGTTCTTC. It specifies CASSLGGSSYNEQFF.